This TCR beta chain was captured in a study of cytomegalovirus exposure and HLA in healthy donors. Overall study results and limits: An observed cluster of highly shared sequence variants was recorded as a likely sequencing artifact. There were reportedly fewer N-insertions in an Asian-associated ancestry cluster than the approximately 670-donor mean, in a later analysis.

A remark on this clone: Its specificity is not known.

PCR amplification relied on 60 Vbeta primers (plus 13 Jbeta primers). Original processing notes: It was a later analysis that counted roughly 80 million unique TCR beta chains, of which 9.5 million to 14 million were shared. Sequenced by immunoSEQ multiplex PCR; TCRdb stores in-frame clones only, minus some. V, J and clone size are those of that table, while D and trimming were read from the DNA. The sample consists of some 77,000 clones, over 70% of them appearing once. V lost 4 bases, J lost 3 bases, and 13 bases stayed unmatched. The CDR3 has 16 amino acids. Germline V gene data show CDR1 as SGDLS and CDR2 as YYNGEE.

This TCR was sampled from a woman in her forties or fifties in good health and CMV-seropositive. This rearrangement joins TRBV9 to TRBJ2-7; 7 bases fit TRBD1. The sequencing input was PBMCs. CDR3 nucleotides: TGTGCCAGCAGCCCAACCGGGACAGCAAGCTACTACGAGCAGTACTTC. Translated: CASSPTGTASYYEQYF.